The 2 T cell receptor beta chains given below trace back to one sample, sequenced in a study of T cell responses to AZD1222 COVID-19 vaccine. Profiling relied on immunoSEQ multiplex PCR, and the TCRdb table lists in-frame clones only, not all of them. The sample contains approximately 82,000 clones, 80% to 90% of which appear only once. The sequenced sample was peripheral blood, obtained on day 0 of AZD1222 vaccination. These receptors originate from an adult in good health.

This clone was observed a handful of times. The chain combines TRBV5-4 with TRBJ1-1; D is undetermined. Germline V gene lookup returns CDR1 SGHNT and CDR2 YYREEE (reference sequence). V was shortened by 5 bases and J by 0 bases, with 14 bases between the two germline ends. CDR3 length: 15 amino acids. This CDR3 is CASRPGSSMNTEAFF. CDR3 DNA sequence: TGTGCCAGCAGGCCCGGGAGCTCCATGAACACTGAAGCTTTCTTT.

The chain carries TRBV28 and TRBJ1-2; D call uncertain. V gave up 5 bases and J gave up 6 bases, with 7 bases separating them. Germline CDR1 and CDR2: MDHEN and SYDVKM. There are 11 residues in the CDR3. The CDR3 DNA reads TGTGCCAGCAGTGGAAGGGATGGCTACACCTTC. This translates into CASSGRDGYTF.